A selection of T cell receptor beta chains follows, all from one sample in a study of T cells after yellow fever vaccination. TCRdb ran MiXCR on the 5' RACE reads and lists one entry per CDR3 protein. In the table there are hundreds of thousands of distinct CDR3 sequences, less than 15% of which are singletons. The sample in question was PBMCs, obtained on the day of the yellow fever booster vaccination. All receptors derive from a man aged 25 to 40 who received the YFV17D yellow fever vaccine. The CDR3 runs from the conserved cysteine through the conserved F or W. The D gene is left open where the match is weak. Some rows mark clone size as missing; the rest say once, few, many or name a class of expanded clone.

j_gene: TRBJ2-2; abundance: -; d_gene: -; v_gene: TRBV5-8; CDR3aa: CASSQTGLSTGELFF; CDR3nt: TGTGCCAGCAGCCAAACAGGGTTGAGCACCGGGGAGCTGTTTTTT
j_gene: TRBJ1-1; abundance: -; d_gene: -; v_gene: TRBV5-1; CDR3aa: CASSLTGGRVNTEAFF; CDR3nt: TGCGCCAGCAGCTTGACCGGTGGGCGGGTGAACACTGAAGCTTTCTTT
j_gene: TRBJ2-3; abundance: few; d_gene: TRBD2; v_gene: TRBV12-3/TRBV12-4; CDR3aa: CASIPSGRAVDTQYF; CDR3nt: TGTGCCAGCATCCCGAGCGGGAGGGCCGTGGATACGCAGTATTTT
j_gene: TRBJ2-3; abundance: few; d_gene: -; v_gene: TRBV7-2; CDR3aa: CASSLVGYLTDTQYF; CDR3nt: TGTGCCAGCAGCTTAGTTGGGTACCTCACAGATACGCAGTATTTT
j_gene: TRBJ2-7; abundance: few; d_gene: TRBD1; v_gene: TRBV5-1; CDR3aa: CASSFTGGLEQYF; CDR3nt: TGCGCCAGCAGCTTTACAGGGGGCCTCGAGCAGTACTTC
j_gene: TRBJ2-6; abundance: few; d_gene: -; v_gene: TRBV3-1; CDR3aa: CASSAQSSGANVLTF; CDR3nt: TGTGCCAGCAGTGCGCAATCCTCTGGGGCCAACGTCCTGACTTTC
j_gene: TRBJ1-5; abundance: many; d_gene: -; v_gene: TRBV5-1; CDR3aa: CASSLGSGDQPQHF; CDR3nt: TGCGCCAGCAGCTTGGGCTCCGGGGATCAGCCCCAGCATTTT
j_gene: TRBJ2-7; abundance: few; d_gene: -; v_gene: TRBV12-3/TRBV12-4; CDR3aa: CASSFDGYYEQYF; CDR3nt: TGTGCCAGCAGTTTTGATGGCTACTACGAGCAGTACTTC
j_gene: TRBJ1-6; abundance: few; d_gene: -; v_gene: TRBV25-1; CDR3aa: CASHGDRASSPLHF; CDR3nt: TGTGCCAGCCATGGGGACCGGGCGAGTTCACCCCTCCACTTT
j_gene: TRBJ2-3; abundance: -; d_gene: TRBD1; v_gene: TRBV7-2; CDR3aa: CASNIRTGAEFYF; CDR3nt: TGTGCCAGCAATATTAGGACAGGCGCAGAGTTCTATTTT
j_gene: TRBJ1-4; abundance: -; d_gene: -; v_gene: TRBV7-2; CDR3aa: CASQRGTKDEKLFF; CDR3nt: TGTGCCAGCCAAAGGGGGACCAAGGATGAAAAACTGTTTTTT